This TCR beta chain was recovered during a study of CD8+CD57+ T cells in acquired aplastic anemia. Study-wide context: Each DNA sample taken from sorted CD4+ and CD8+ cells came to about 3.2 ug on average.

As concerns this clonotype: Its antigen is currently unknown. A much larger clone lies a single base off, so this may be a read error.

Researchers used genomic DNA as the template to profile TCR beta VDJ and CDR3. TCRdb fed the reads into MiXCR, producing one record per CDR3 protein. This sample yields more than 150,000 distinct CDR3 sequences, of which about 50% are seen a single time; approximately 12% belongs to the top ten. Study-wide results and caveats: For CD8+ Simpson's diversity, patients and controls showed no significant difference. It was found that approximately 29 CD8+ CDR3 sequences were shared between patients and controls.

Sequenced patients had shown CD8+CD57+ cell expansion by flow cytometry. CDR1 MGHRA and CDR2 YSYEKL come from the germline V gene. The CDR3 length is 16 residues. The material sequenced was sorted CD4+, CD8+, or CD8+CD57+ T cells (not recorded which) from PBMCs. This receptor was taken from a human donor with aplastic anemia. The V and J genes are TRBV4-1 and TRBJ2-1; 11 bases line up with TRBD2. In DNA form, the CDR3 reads TGCGCCGGCAGCCAAGGTAGCGGGGGGGCCGTAGGTGAGCAGTTCTTC. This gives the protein CAGSQGSGGAVGEQFF.